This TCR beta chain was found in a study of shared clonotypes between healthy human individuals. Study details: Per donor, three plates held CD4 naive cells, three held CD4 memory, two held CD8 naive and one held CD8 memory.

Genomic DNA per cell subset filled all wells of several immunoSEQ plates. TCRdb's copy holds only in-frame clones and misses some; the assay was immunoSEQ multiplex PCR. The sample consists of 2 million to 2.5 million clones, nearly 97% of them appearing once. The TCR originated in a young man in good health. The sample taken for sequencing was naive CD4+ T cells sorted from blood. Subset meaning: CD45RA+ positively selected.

The CDR3 spells CASSQPIGGTQYF. For the CDR3, the DNA is TGTGCCAGCAGCCAACCTATTGGGGGTACGCAGTATTTT. V usage is TRBV9 and J usage is TRBJ2-3; the D gene could be TRBD1 or TRBD2 (5 bases each). V lost 4 bases, J lost 8 bases, and 14 bases lay in between. The CDR3 contains 13 residues. Germline V lookup: CDR1 SGDLS, CDR2 YYNGEE.